The 12 T cell receptor beta chains listed next were all sequenced from one sample in a study of shared clonotypes between healthy human individuals. The assay was immunoSEQ multiplex PCR, and TCRdb's table has in-frame clones only and misses some. The table lists roughly 1.5 million clones, around 98% of them singletons, with less than 0.55% in the top ten. The sample was naive CD4+ T cells sorted from blood. Specified subset: CD45RA+ positively selected. The receptors originated from a man aged 25 to 45 in good health.

This chain links TRBV7-2 with TRBJ2-7, with 8 positions matching TRBD2. V shed 4 bases, J shed 4 bases, and the junction held 9 bases outside the gene matches. The germline CDR1 and CDR2 sequences are SGHTA and FQGNSA. The CDR3 runs to 15 residues. CDR3 coding DNA: TGTGCCAGCAGCTCGAGTTCCGGGAGGGTTTACGAGCAGTACTTC. Translated: CASSSSSGRVYEQYF.

Concerning this clone itself: Other DNA sequences in the same sample also yield this CDR3. The chain uses TRBV14 and TRBJ2-7; D is ambiguous. CDR1 and CDR2 (germline): SGHDN, FVKESK. Trimming stripped 4 bases from V and 4 bases from J, with 5 bases between. The CDR3 extends over 11 amino acids. CDR3 sequence (DNA): TGTGCCAGCAGCCGGGGTTACGAGCAGTACTTC. It translates to CASSRGYEQYF.

This clone is a singleton in its sample. The CDR3 spells CATSRRKNTGELFF. The CDR3 DNA reads TGTGCCACCAGCAGACGAAAGAACACCGGGGAGCTGTTTTTT. The V call is TRBV15, the J call TRBJ2-2; D unclear. The CDR3 contains 14 residues. Trimming removed 2 bases from V and 1 base from J, with 5 bases in between. The V gene's germline CDR1 is LNHNV and CDR2 YYDKDF (reference sequence).

The chain employs TRBV10-3 and TRBJ2-7, with 9 nucleotides matching TRBD1. The J segment lost 3 bases and the V segment lost 10 bases, leaving 16 bases of the junction unmatched. From germline, CDR1 is ENHRY and CDR2 SYGVKD. This CDR3 is built from 16 residues. CDR3 amino acids: CATRLGGQGVSYEQYF. DNA of the CDR3: TGTGCCACGAGACTAGGGGGACAGGGTGTCAGCTACGAGCAGTACTTC.

V usage is TRBV25-1 and J usage is TRBJ2-5, with 10 positions matching TRBD1. This CDR3 is built from 13 residues. Germline loops: CDR1 MGHDK, CDR2 SYGVNS. V dropped 3 bases and J dropped 7; count of bases not matched to a gene: 2. The CDR3 is CASSEGQGRTQYF. CDR3 DNA sequence: TGTGCCAGCAGTGAGGGACAGGGGAGGACCCAGTACTTC.

The V call is TRBV5-1, the J call TRBJ2-5, with D hard to call. The germline V gene has CDR1 SGHRS and CDR2 YFSETQ. The CDR3 contains 16 residues. Trimming took 4 bases from V and 3 from J, leaving 19 bases between them. CDR3: CASSRTSGGSKETQYF. Written as DNA, the CDR3 is TGCGCCAGCAGCCGGACGTCGGGCGGATCCAAAGAGACCCAGTACTTC.

As concerns this clone: Additional DNA sequences in this sample encode the identical CDR3. The J gene is TRBJ1-1, the V gene TRBV18, with a possible D match to TRBD1 (5 bases). The CDR3 covers 13 residues. CDR1 and CDR2 (germline): KGHSH, LQKENI. Trimming took off 6 bases at V and 1 base at J, with 9 bases between the two ends. Here the CDR3 reads CASSPRANTEAFF. CDR3 coding DNA: TGTGCCAGCTCCCCCAGGGCGAACACTGAAGCTTTCTTT. Using reference TRBV18 and TRBJ1-1 for the parts outside the CDR3, the full variable domain is NAGVMQNPRHLVRRRGQEARLRCSPMKGHSHVYWYRQLPEEGLKFMVYLQKENIIDESGMPKERFSAEFPKEGPSILRIQQVVRGDSAAYFCASSPRANTEAFFGQGTRLTVV.

V and J are TRBV5-1 and TRBJ1-5; unclear D gene. V was clipped by 1 base and J by 6 bases, with 8 bases between them. The length of the CDR3 is 13 residues. Germline lookup yields CDR1 SGHRS and CDR2 YFSETQ. The CDR3: CASSLSGFQPQHF. The CDR3 DNA sequence: TGCGCCAGCAGCTTGTCTGGATTTCAGCCCCAGCATTTT.

The chain is built from TRBV11-2 and TRBJ2-1; 10 bases line up with TRBD2. CDR1 is SGHAT, CDR2 FQNNGV, per germline. The CDR3 runs to 15 residues. V shed 2 bases and J 9 bases; nucleotides not matched to a gene: 7. CDR3 in DNA: TGTGCCAGCAGCTTATATCCTAGCGGGAGCGCTGAGCAGTTCTTC. Its protein is CASSLYPSGSAEQFF. Supplemented by reference TRBV11-2 and TRBJ2-1, the full variable domain reads EAGVAQSPRYKIIEKRQSVAFWCNPISGHATLYWYQQILGQGPKLLIQFQNNGVVDDSQLPKDRFSAERLKGVDSTLKIQPAKLEDSAVYLCASSLYPSGSAEQFFGPGTRLTVL.

Here the CDR3 reads CASSIMTSGHGELFF. The CDR3 DNA is TGTGCCAGTAGTATTATGACTAGCGGCCACGGGGAGCTGTTTTTT. The genes are TRBV19 and TRBJ2-2; 9 nucleotides agree with TRBD2. CDR3 size: 15 residues. Germline trimming cut 3 bases from V and 7 bases from J; bases unmatched to any gene: 6. Germline CDR1 is LNHDA and CDR2 is SQIVND (reference sequence).

Concerning this clone itself: One junction end disagrees with the germline gene, perhaps due to a read error. V gene TRBV18 combines with J gene TRBJ2-7, with D perhaps TRBD1 (6 bases). CDR3 length: 15 amino acids. In germline, CDR1 is KGHSH, CDR2 LQKENI. CDR3 DNA sequence: TGTGCCAGCTCTCCACCGATGGGACAAGCCTACGAGCAGTACTTC. It encodes CASSPPMGQAYEQYF.

The DNA for the CDR3 is TGTGCCAGCAGCCAACGCTCTGGGGCCAACGTCCTGACTTTC. This gives the protein CASSQRSGANVLTF. V and J are TRBV6-1 and TRBJ2-6; D remains unclear. The germline CDR1 and CDR2 sequences are MNHNS and SASEGT. CDR3 length equals 14 residues. With 6 bases removed from V and 0 bases from J, the gap between germline ends came to 6 bases.